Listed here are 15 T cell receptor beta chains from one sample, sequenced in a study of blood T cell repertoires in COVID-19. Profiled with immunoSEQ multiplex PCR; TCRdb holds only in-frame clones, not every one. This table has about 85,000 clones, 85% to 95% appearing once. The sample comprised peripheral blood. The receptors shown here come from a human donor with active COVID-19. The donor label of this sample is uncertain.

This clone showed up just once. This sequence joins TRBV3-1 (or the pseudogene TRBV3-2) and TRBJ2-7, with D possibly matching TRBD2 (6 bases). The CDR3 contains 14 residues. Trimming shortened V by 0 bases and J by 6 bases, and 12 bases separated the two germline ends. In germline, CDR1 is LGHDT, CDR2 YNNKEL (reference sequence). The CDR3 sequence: CASSQDQGGGEQYF. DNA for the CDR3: TGTGCCAGCAGCCAAGATCAGGGAGGAGGCGAGCAGTACTTC.

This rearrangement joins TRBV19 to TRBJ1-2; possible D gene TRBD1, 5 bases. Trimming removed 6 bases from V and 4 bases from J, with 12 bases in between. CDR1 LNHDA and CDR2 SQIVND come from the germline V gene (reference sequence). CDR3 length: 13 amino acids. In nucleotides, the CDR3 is TGTGCCAGTAGGCCGACAGTAGCCTATGGCTACACCTTC. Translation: CASRPTVAYGYTF.

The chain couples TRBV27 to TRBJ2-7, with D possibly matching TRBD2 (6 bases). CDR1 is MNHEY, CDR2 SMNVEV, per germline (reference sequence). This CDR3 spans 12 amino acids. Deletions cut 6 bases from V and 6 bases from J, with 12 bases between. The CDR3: CASSKRGFEQYF. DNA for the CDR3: TGTGCCAGCAGCAAACGGGGGTTCGAGCAGTACTTC.

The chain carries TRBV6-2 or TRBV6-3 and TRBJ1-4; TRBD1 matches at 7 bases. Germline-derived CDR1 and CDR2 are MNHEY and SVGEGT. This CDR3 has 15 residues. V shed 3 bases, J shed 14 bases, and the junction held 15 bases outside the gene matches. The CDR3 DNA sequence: TGTGCCAGCAGTTATTTGGACAGGCCCGGCGGTTGGCTGTTTTTT. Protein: CASSYLDRPGGWLFF.

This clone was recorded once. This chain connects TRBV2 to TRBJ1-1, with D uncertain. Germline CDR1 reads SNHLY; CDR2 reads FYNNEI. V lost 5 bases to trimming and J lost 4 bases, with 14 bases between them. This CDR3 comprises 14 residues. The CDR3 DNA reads TGTGCCAGCAGTACACAGAGGGAGATCACTGAAGCTTTCTTT. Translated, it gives CASSTQREITEAFF.

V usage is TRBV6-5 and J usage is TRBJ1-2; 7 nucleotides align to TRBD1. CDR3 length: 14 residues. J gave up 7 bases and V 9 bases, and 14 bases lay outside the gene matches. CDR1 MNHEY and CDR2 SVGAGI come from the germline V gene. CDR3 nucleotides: TGTGCCAGTGAGAATACAGGGGAGAGGGCTGGCTACACCTTC. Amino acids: CASENTGERAGYTF.

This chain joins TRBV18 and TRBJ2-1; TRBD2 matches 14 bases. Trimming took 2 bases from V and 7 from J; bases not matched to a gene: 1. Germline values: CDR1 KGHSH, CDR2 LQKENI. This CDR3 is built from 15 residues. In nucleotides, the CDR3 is TGTGCCAGCTCACCAAGACTAGCGGGGGGGAATGAGCAGTTCTTC. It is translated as CASSPRLAGGNEQFF.

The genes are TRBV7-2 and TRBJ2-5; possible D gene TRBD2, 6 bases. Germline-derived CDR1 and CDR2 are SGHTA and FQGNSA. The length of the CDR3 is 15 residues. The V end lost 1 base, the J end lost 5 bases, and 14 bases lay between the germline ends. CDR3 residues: CASSLDRGSVETQYF. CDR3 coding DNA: TGTGCCAGCAGCTTAGACCGGGGGTCGGTGGAGACCCAGTACTTC.

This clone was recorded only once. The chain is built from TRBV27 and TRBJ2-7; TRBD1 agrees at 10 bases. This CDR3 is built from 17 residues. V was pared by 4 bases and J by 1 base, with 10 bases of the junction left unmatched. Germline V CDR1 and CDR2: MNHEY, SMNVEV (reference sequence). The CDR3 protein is CASSSFPGTGASYEQYF. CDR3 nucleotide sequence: TGTGCCAGCAGTTCATTTCCCGGGACAGGGGCTTCCTACGAGCAGTACTTC.

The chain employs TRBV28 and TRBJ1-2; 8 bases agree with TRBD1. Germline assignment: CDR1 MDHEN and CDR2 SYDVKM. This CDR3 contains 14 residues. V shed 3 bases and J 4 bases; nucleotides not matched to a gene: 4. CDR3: CASSLTGVSYGYTF. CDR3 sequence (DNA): TGTGCCAGCAGTTTGACAGGGGTTTCCTATGGCTACACCTTC.

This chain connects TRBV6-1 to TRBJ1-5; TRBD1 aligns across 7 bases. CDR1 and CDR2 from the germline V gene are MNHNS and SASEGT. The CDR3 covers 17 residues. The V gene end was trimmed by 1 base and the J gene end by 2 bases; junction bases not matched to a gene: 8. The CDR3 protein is CASSEGPYRGGNQPQHF. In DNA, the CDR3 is TGTGCCAGCAGTGAAGGGCCCTACAGGGGCGGCAATCAGCCCCAGCATTTT.

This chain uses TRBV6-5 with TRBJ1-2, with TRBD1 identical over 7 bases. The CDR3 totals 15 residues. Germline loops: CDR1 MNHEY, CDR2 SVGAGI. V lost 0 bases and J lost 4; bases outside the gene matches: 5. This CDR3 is CASSYSRQGGYGYTF. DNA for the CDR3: TGTGCCAGCAGTTACTCGAGACAGGGTGGCTATGGCTACACCTTC.

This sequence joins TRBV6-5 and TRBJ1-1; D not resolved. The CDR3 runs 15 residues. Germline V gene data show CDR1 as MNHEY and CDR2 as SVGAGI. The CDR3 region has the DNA TGTGCGACCGGGAACAAATTACTCATGAACACTGAAGCTTTCTTT. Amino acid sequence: CATGNKLLMNTEAFF.

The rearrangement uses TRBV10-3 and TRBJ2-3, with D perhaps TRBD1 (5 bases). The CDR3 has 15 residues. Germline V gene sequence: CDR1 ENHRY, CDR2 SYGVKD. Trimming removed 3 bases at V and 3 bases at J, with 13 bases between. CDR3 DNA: TGTGCCATCAGTGATGTGAAGGGGCGGACAGATACGCAGTATTTT. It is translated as CAISDVKGRTDTQYF.

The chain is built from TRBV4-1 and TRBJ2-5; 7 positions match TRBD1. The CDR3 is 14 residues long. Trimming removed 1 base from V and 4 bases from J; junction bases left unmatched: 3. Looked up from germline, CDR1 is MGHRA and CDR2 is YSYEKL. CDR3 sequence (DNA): TGCGCCAGCAGCCAAGGACAGGGAAGAGAGACCCAGTACTTC. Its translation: CASSQGQGRETQYF.